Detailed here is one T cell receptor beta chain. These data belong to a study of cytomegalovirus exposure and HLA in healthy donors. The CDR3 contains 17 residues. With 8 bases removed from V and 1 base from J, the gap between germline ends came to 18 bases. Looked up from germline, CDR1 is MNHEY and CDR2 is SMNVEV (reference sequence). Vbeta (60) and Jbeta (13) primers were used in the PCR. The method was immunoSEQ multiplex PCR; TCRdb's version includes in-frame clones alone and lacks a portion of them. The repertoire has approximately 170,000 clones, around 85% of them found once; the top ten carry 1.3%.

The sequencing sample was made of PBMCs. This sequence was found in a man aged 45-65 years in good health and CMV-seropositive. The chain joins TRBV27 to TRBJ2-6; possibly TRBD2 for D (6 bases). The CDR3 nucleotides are TGTGCCAGCGCCCATAGGGAGGTTGGATCTGGGGCCAACGTCCTGACTTTC. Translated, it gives CASAHREVGSGANVLTF.